The 2 T cell receptor beta chains in this list originate from one sample, sequenced in a study of OX40 agonist ivuxolimab in advanced cancers. The protocol was immunoSEQ multiplex PCR, while the TCRdb copy is restricted to in-frame clones and leaves out a portion. Of under 65,000 clones in the sample, roughly nine tenths were seen once. The source material was CD4+ or CD8+ T cells sorted from blood, sampled in a trial of the OX40 agonist ivuxolimab. The receptors shown here come from an adult with an advanced solid tumor such as melanoma, head and neck, liver or kidney cancer.

CDR3 nucleotide sequence: TGCGCCAGCAGCCCGGGACTATCTTCCTACGAGCAGTACTTC. Translation: CASSPGLSSYEQYF. The chain links TRBV5-1 to TRBJ2-7; 7 bases match TRBD2. The CDR3 has 14 residues. CDR1 and CDR2 from the germline V gene are SGHRS and YFSETQ. V lost 4 bases, J lost 1 base, and 5 bases stayed unmatched.

The rearrangement joins TRBV2 to TRBJ2-1; TRBD2 matches at 7 bases. The length of the CDR3 is 15 residues. Trimming cost V 9 bases and J 0 bases; bases outside gene matches: 8. Germline CDR1 reads SNHLY; CDR2 reads FYNNEI. Written as DNA, the CDR3 is TGTGCCAGGGAGGCAGCGGGAACCTCCTACAATGAGCAGTTCTTC. Its protein product is CAREAAGTSYNEQFF.